These T cell receptor beta chains were read from a single sample in a study of blood T cells in healthy people across ages. MiXCR, run by TCRdb on the 5' RACE reads, gives a single entry per CDR3 protein. The sample lists some 760,000 distinct CDR3 sequences; around 25% were seen once. The sample also formed part of further work on T cells of mothers and their children.

Sequenced: blood. These receptors were taken from a boy between 10 and 17 years old in good health. CDR3s include the opening cysteine and the closing phenylalanine or tryptophan. Each record gives: clone size, V gene, J gene, CDR3 length, D gene, CDR3 protein, CDR3 DNA. D genes are given only for firm matches. Size is stated for part of the rows, as once, few or many counts, or as a class when the clone is expanded.

.,TRBV12-3/TRBV12-4,TRBJ2-7,15,TRBD2,CASSLVLAGFYEQYF,TGTGCCAGCAGTTTAGTGCTAGCGGGTTTCTACGAGCAGTACTTC
few,TRBV29-1,TRBJ1-1,11,.,CSVGVQSEAFF,TGCAGCGTTGGGGTACAGTCTGAAGCTTTCTTT
.,TRBV12-3/TRBV12-4,TRBJ2-2,11,.,CASTPTGELFF,TGTGCCAGCACCCCGACCGGGGAGCTGTTTTTT
.,TRBV15,TRBJ2-2,17,TRBD2,CATSRDSLAGAPGELFF,TGTGCCACCAGCAGAGATTCGTTAGCGGGAGCCCCCGGGGAGCTGTTTTTT
.,TRBV11-3,TRBJ2-7,15,.,CASSPTGESNYEQYF,TGTGCCAGCAGCCCGACGGGGGAGAGCAACTACGAGCAGTACTTC
few,TRBV7-3,TRBJ1-1,15,.,CASSLMLVMNTEAFF,TGTGCCAGCAGCTTAATGTTGGTGATGAACACTGAAGCTTTCTTT
.,TRBV20-1,TRBJ2-3,14,.,CSARGGGSTDTQYF,TGCAGTGCTAGAGGCGGAGGGAGCACAGATACGCAGTATTTT
.,TRBV12-3/TRBV12-4,TRBJ1-1,16,TRBD1,CASSLRGRPRNTEAFF,TGTGCCAGCAGTTTAAGGGGGCGTCCACGGAACACTGAAGCTTTCTTT
.,TRBV28,TRBJ2-3,13,.,CASTRARTDTQYF,TGTGCCAGCACACGAGCCCGCACAGATACGCAGTATTTT
.,TRBV28,TRBJ2-7,14,.,CASSASDGYYEQYF,TGTGCCAGCAGTGCTTCGGACGGCTACTACGAGCAGTACTTC
few,TRBV7-2,TRBJ2-4,15,.,CASSLTPASGHIQYF,TGTGCCAGCAGCCTAACGCCGGCCTCAGGTCACATTCAGTACTTC
.,TRBV27,TRBJ2-5,13,.,CASSFTVMETQYF,TGTGCCAGCAGTTTCACCGTAATGGAGACCCAGTACTTC
few,TRBV5-6,TRBJ2-1,14,.,CASRFHLSGLEQFF,TGTGCCAGCAGGTTTCATTTATCGGGGCTTGAGCAGTTCTTC
.,TRBV5-5,TRBJ1-2,15,TRBD1,CASSLGDSVNYGYTF,TGTGCCAGCAGCTTGGGGGACAGTGTTAACTATGGCTACACCTTC
few,TRBV29-1,TRBJ1-1,14,.,CSVEGARGPTEAFF,TGCAGCGTTGAAGGGGCCAGGGGCCCCACGGAAGCTTTCTTT
few,TRBV3-1,TRBJ2-3,14,.,CASSPSAGPDTQYF,TGTGCCAGCAGCCCTTCGGCCGGTCCAGATACGCAGTATTTT
.,TRBV5-1,TRBJ2-5,15,.,CASSPSRTVEETQYF,TGCGCCAGCAGCCCCTCCAGGACAGTCGAAGAGACCCAGTACTTC
many,TRBV24-1,TRBJ2-1,14,.,CATSDLGGRNEQFF,TGTGCCACCAGTGATCTCGGGGGTAGGAATGAGCAGTTCTTC
few,TRBV4-1,TRBJ1-5,16,TRBD1,CASSRSGTGSNQPQHF,TGCGCCAGCAGCCGGTCCGGGACAGGGTCTAATCAGCCCCAGCATTTT